The source of this TCR beta chain is a study of blood T cells in healthy people across ages. Every participating donor contributed 8.5 to 10 milliliters of peripheral blood through a draw. Through a sample-barcoded 5' primer and a J-beta primer mix, a second PCR was run for roughly 6 to 11 cycles. TCRdb re-called the 5' RACE reads through MiXCR, storing one row per CDR3 protein. The table has about 970,000 distinct CDR3 sequences, roughly 47% seen once. This clonotype originated in an older woman in good health. Sequencing was carried out using blood.

The CDR3 coding sequence is TGTGCCAGCAGCCTCCGACAGCCTGATGATGGCTACACCTTC. Translated, it gives CASSLRQPDDGYTF. The chain combines TRBV21-1 with TRBJ1-2; the table's D gene call, TRBD1, was not cross checked with the DNA. TRBV21-1 is marked as a pseudogene. The CDR3 is 14 amino acids.